The 8 T cell receptor beta chains given below trace back to one sample, sequenced in a study of technical replicates of blood from several donors. Generated by immunoSEQ multiplex PCR, the TCRdb table keeps only in-frame clones and is missing some. This repertoire shows about 66,000 clones, about 89% found once; its top ten account for 4.5% to 5%. Sequences were obtained from PBMCs. The origin of the receptors is a human donor in good health. Some clones in this sample may be carry-over from other donors' samples.

The chain has TRBV11-1 and TRBJ2-7; a weak D match, TRBD2 (6 bases). Trimming removed 6 bases at V and 5 bases at J, with 20 bases between. CDR1 is SGHAT, CDR2 FQDESV, per germline (reference sequence). CDR3 length equals 15 residues. CDR3 amino acids: CASSLLGRGNHEQYF. The CDR3 nucleotides are TGTGCCAGCAGTCTCCTTGGTCGGGGGAACCACGAGCAGTACTTC. The full variable domain, its missing parts supplied by reference TRBV11-1 and TRBJ2-7, is EAEVAQSPRYKITEKSQAVAFWCDPISGHATLYWYRQILGQGPELLVQFQDESVVDDSQLPKDRFSAERLKGVDSTLKIQPAELGDSAMYLCASSLLGRGNHEQYFGPGTRLTVT.

V usage is TRBV2 and J usage is TRBJ2-1; tentatively, D is TRBD2 (6 bases). The germline V and J ends were trimmed by 4 bases and 5 bases, with 9 bases remaining between them. This CDR3 is built from 13 residues. The germline CDR1 and CDR2 sequences are SNHLY and FYNNEI. The CDR3 region has the DNA TGTGCCAGCAGTGTGGAGGGCGACAATGAGCAGTTCTTC. It yields the protein CASSVEGDNEQFF.

V gene TRBV6-1 combines with J gene TRBJ2-1, with 9 positions matching TRBD2. The germline CDR1 and CDR2 sequences are MNHNS and SASEGT. This CDR3 spans 14 amino acids. The junction had 7 bases not matched to a gene; V was cut back by 4 bases and J by 9 bases. In DNA, the CDR3 is TGTGCCAGCAGTGCGGGACTAGCCGGTGGTGAGCAGTTCTTC. Encoded protein: CASSAGLAGGEQFF.

The V call is TRBV19, the J call TRBJ1-2; D unclear. Trimming left V 4 bases short and J 4 bases short, with 16 bases between. The CDR3 contains 15 residues. Germline V gives CDR1 LNHDA, CDR2 SQIVND (reference sequence). CDR3 nucleotide sequence: TGTGCCAGTAGTAACGAACCGGGAGAGAGCTATGGCTACACCTTC. Translating it yields CASSNEPGESYGYTF.

This rearrangement joins TRBV4-1 to TRBJ1-6; possible D gene TRBD1, 5 bases. The CDR3 has 16 amino acids. V lost 0 bases and J 8 bases, leaving 14 bases between the germline ends. Per germline, CDR1 MGHRA and CDR2 YSYEKL. The CDR3 nucleotides read TGCGCCAGCAGCCAAGAAATGGGGGGGATCTATTCACCCCTCCACTTT. It codes for CASSQEMGGIYSPLHF.

CDR3 nucleotide sequence: TGTGCCAGCAGCTTAGCGCCTGCGGGGAATCAGCATTTT. Translating gives CASSLAPAGNQHF. J is TRBJ1-5 and V is TRBV7-2; D unresolved. The length of the CDR3 is 13 residues. Germline-derived CDR1 and CDR2 are SGHTA and FQGNSA. The V and J ends lost 0 bases and 13 bases respectively, with 13 bases between them.

J is TRBJ1-2 and V is TRBV30, with TRBD1 as a possible D gene (6 bases). The CDR3 sequence is 10 residues long. Germline CDR1 and CDR2: GTSNPN and SVGIG (reference sequence). The germline V and J ends were trimmed by 5 bases and 8 bases, with 9 bases remaining between them. The CDR3 sequence is CAWQGHGYTF. For the CDR3, the DNA is TGTGCCTGGCAGGGGCACGGCTACACCTTC.

The chain links TRBV6-5 to TRBJ2-7; TRBD1 matches 7 bases. Germline CDR1 MNHEY, CDR2 SVGAGI. The CDR3 consists of 13 residues. V was pared by 5 bases and J by 6 bases, with 7 bases of the junction left unmatched. The CDR3 protein is CASSRDSEGEQYF. The CDR3 DNA reads TGTGCCAGCAGTCGGGACAGTGAAGGCGAGCAGTACTTC.